The entry below describes one T cell receptor (beta chain). Its antigen is undetermined. These data come from a study of T cell responses to AZD1222 COVID-19 vaccine. This CDR3 spans 13 amino acids. Germline assignment: CDR1 SGHTA and CDR2 FQGTGA. Trimming left V 2 bases short and J 4 bases short, with 8 bases between. The assay was immunoSEQ multiplex PCR, and TCRdb's table has in-frame clones only and misses some. The table shows some 110,000 clones, with more than 80% occurring only once. Findings and limits, study-wide: The study identified only five to seven AZD1222 recipients as seropositive at baseline.

V usage is TRBV7-3 and J usage is TRBJ1-1; a weak D match, TRBD1 (6 bases). The sequenced sample was peripheral blood, obtained on day 0 of AZD1222 vaccination. The receptor was isolated from an adult in good health. This chain's CDR3 is CASSLGGGTEAFF. CDR3 nucleotide sequence: TGTGCCAGCAGCTTAGGGGGCGGCACTGAAGCTTTCTTT.